This TCR beta chain was recovered during a study of post-analysis software for immune sequencing data. With regard to this clonotype: Antigen: not known.

Whole-study findings and limits: Elevated frequency relative to controls characterized several TRBV segments in patients, TRBV5-6, TRBV5-1 and TRBV20-1 among them. Multiple sclerosis was associated with a significant reduction in normalized Chao1 diversity relative to controls.

The germline gives CDR1 SQVTM, CDR2 ANQGSEA. CDR3 size: 11 residues. The V and J ends lost 6 bases and 3 bases respectively, with 8 bases between them. The authors incorporated unique molecular identifiers into the TCR beta cDNA libraries. TCRdb used MiXCR to reprocess the PCR reads, holding one entry per CDR3 protein. Counted here are about 620,000 distinct CDR3 sequences, 44% occurring once; the ten biggest clones make up roughly 1.7%. This TCR was recovered from a girl aged 5 to 17 with multiple sclerosis. The chain couples TRBV29-1 to TRBJ1-1; D is possibly TRBD1 (6 bases). Sequenced material: blood. Written as DNA, the CDR3 is TGCAGCGTCCGACAGGACACTGAAGCTTTCTTT. As protein: CSVRQDTEAFF.